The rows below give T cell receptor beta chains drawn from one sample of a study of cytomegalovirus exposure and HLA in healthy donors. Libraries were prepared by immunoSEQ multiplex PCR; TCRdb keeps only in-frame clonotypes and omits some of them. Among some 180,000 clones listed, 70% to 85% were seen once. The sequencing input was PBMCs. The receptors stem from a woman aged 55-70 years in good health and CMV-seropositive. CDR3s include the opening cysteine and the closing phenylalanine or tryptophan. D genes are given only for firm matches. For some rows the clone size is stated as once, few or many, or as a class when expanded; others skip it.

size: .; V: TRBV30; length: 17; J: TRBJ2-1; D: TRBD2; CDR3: CAWSSGSGVISYNEQFF; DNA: TGTGCCTGGAGTAGCGGGAGTGGGGTTATCTCCTACAATGAGCAGTTCTTC
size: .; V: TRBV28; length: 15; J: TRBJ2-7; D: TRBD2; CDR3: CASRGSGVIGYEQYF; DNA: TGTGCCAGCAGAGGTAGCGGGGTAATTGGCTACGAGCAGTACTTC
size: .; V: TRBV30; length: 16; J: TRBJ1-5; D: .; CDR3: CAWSVNAWAGLEPQHF; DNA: TGTGCCTGGAGTGTAAACGCTTGGGCAGGGTTAGAGCCCCAGCATTTT
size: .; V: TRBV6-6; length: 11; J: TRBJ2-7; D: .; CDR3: CASSPQRVQYF; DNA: TGTGCCAGCAGTCCCCAAAGAGTGCAGTACTTC
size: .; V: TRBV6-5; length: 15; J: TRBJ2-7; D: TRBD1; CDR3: CASSYRGRASYEQYF; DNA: TGTGCCAGCAGTTATAGGGGGCGGGCCTCCTACGAGCAGTACTTC
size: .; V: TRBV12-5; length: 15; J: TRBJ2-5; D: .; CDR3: CASGTLVADQETQYF; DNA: TGTGCTAGTGGAACTTTGGTGGCGGACCAAGAGACCCAGTACTTC
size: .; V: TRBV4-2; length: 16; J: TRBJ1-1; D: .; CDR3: CASSQDRQGKDTEAFF; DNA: TGTGCCAGCAGCCAAGATCGGCAGGGAAAGGACACTGAAGCTTTCTTT
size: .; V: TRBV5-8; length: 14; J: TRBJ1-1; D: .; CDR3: CASSLENRKTEAFF; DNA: TGTGCCAGCAGCTTGGAGAACAGGAAAACTGAAGCTTTCTTT
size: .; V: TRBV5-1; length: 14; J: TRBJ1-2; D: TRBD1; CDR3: CASSFRTGGHGYTF; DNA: TGCGCCAGCAGCTTTCGGACAGGGGGGCATGGCTACACCTTC
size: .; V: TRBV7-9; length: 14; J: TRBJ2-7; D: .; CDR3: CASRHSGGRYEQYF; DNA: TGTGCCAGCAGACACTCAGGGGGGCGCTACGAGCAGTACTTC
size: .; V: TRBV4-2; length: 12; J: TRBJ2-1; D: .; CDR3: CASSLPSNEQFF; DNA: TGTGCCAGCAGCCTTCCTTCCAATGAGCAGTTCTTC
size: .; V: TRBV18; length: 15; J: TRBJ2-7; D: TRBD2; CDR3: CASSPPGLAAYEQYF; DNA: TGTGCCAGCTCACCTCCGGGACTAGCGGCCTACGAGCAGTACTTC
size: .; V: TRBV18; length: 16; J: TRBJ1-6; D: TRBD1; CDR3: CASSPSNDRGHSPLHF; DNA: TGTGCCAGCTCACCATCTAATGACAGGGGACACTCACCCCTCCACTTT
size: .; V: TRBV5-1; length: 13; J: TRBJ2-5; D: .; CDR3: CASRAGDRETQYF; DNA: TGCGCCAGCAGAGCCGGGGATAGGGAGACCCAGTACTTC
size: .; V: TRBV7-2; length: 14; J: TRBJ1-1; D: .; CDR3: CASSLVIGVGEAFF; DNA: TGTGCCAGCAGCTTAGTCATCGGGGTTGGTGAAGCTTTCTTT
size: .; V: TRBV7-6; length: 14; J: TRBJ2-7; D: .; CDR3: CASSLILSSYEQYF; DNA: TGTGCCAGCAGCTTGATTTTGAGCTCCTACGAGCAGTACTTC
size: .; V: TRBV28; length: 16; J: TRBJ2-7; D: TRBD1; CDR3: CASSPSTGIKPYEQYF; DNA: TGTGCCAGCAGTCCCTCGACAGGGATAAAGCCCTACGAGCAGTACTTC
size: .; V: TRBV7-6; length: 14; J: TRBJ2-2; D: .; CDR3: CASSLDEGTGELFF; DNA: TGTGCCAGCAGCTTAGATGAGGGTACCGGGGAGCTGTTTTTT
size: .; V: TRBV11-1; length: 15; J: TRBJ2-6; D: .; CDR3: CASSLNRAGANVLTF; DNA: TGTGCCAGCAGCTTGAACAGAGCTGGGGCCAACGTCCTGACTTTC
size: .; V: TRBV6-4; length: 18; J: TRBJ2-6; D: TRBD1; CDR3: CASSRRDRGASGANGLTF; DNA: TGTGCCAGCAGTCGCCGGGACAGGGGCGCCTCTGGGGCCAACGGCCTGACTTTC
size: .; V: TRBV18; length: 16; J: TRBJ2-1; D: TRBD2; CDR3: CASSPPGTSGTGEQFF; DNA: TGTGCCAGCTCACCACCCGGGACTAGCGGGACTGGTGAGCAGTTCTTC
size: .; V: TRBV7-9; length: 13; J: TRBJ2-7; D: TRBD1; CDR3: CAVGGTGGYEQYF; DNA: TGTGCCGTGGGGGGGACAGGGGGTTACGAGCAGTACTTC
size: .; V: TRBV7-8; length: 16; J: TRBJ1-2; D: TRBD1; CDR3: CASSLVGTGGRNGYTF; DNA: TGTGCCAGCAGCTTAGTTGGGACAGGGGGAAGGAATGGCTACACCTTC
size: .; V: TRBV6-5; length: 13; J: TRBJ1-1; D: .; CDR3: CASSYGEGTEAFF; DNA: TGTGCCAGCAGTTACGGGGAGGGAACTGAAGCTTTCTTT
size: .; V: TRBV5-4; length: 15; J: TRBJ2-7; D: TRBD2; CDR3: CASSTKRDGAYEQYF; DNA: TGTGCCAGCAGCACCAAGCGGGACGGAGCCTACGAGCAGTACTTC
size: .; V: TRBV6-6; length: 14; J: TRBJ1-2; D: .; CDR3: CASSDNSGVGGYTF; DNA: TGTGCCAGCAGCGACAACTCGGGAGTGGGTGGCTACACCTTC
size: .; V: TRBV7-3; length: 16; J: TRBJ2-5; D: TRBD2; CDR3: CASSEISGLAGETQYF; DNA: TGTGCCAGCAGCGAAATCTCGGGGCTAGCGGGAGAGACCCAGTACTTC
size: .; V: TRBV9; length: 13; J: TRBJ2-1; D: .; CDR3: CASSVEGVGEQFF; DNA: TGTGCCAGCAGCGTAGAAGGGGTCGGTGAGCAGTTCTTC
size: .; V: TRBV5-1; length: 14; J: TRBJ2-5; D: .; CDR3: CASSLETNRETQYF; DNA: TGCGCCAGCAGCTTGGAGACTAACCGGGAGACCCAGTACTTC
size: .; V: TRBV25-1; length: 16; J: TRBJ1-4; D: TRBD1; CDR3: CASSGDREWPNEKLFF; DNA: TGTGCCAGCAGTGGTGACAGGGAATGGCCTAATGAAAAACTGTTTTTT
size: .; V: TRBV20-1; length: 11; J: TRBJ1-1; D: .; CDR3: CSASTGQEAFF; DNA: TGCAGTGCTAGCACGGGACAAGAAGCTTTCTTT
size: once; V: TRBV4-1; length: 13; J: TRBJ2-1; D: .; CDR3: CASSQVGYNEQFF; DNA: TGCGCCAGCAGCCAAGTCGGCTACAATGAGCAGTTCTTC
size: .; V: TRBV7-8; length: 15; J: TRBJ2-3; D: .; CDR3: CASSSISGLVDTQYF; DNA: TGTGCCAGCAGCTCCATTAGCGGACTTGTGGATACGCAGTATTTT
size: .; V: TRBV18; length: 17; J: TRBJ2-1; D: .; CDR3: CASSPPRQDSITGEQFF; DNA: TGTGCCAGCTCACCACCCCGACAGGACTCAATTACTGGTGAGCAGTTCTTC
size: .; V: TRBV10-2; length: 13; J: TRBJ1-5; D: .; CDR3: CASSSGSNQPQHF; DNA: TGCGCCAGCTCCTCGGGTAGCAATCAGCCCCAGCATTTT
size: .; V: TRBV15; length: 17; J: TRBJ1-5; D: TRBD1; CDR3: CATSRSDRAISNQPQHF; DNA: TGTGCCACCAGCAGATCGGACAGGGCAATCAGCAATCAGCCCCAGCATTTT
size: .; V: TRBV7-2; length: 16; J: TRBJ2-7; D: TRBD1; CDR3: CASSFSGAGGGYEQYF; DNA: TGTGCCAGCAGCTTTTCCGGGGCAGGGGGCGGATACGAGCAGTACTTC